Each of the 27 T cell receptor beta chains below was sequenced from the same sample in a study of PD-L1 blockade in urothelial cancer. Using immunoSEQ multiplex PCR, the repertoire was profiled, and TCRdb retains in-frame clones only, with some absent. This sample yields 71,000 or so clones, of which about 89% are seen a single time; less than 4% belongs to the top ten. Specimen: PBMCs, collected around atezolizumab (anti-PD-L1) treatment. Source of these receptors: a man aged 55 to 70 with urothelial cancer.

The chain joins TRBV7-2 to TRBJ2-7; 9 bases fit TRBD2. CDR1 and CDR2 (germline): SGHTA, FQGNSA. The CDR3 length is 14 residues. Trimming removed 1 base from V and 5 bases from J; junction bases left unmatched: 3. CDR3: CASSLVGLANEQYF. The CDR3, as DNA: TGTGCCAGCAGCTTAGTAGGACTAGCGAACGAGCAGTACTTC.

The J gene is TRBJ1-3, the V gene TRBV6-5; TRBD1 aligns across 7 bases. Per germline, CDR1 MNHEY and CDR2 SVGAGI. The CDR3 runs 14 residues. The V gene end was trimmed by 7 bases and the J gene end by 4 bases; junction bases not matched to a gene: 7. The CDR3 coding sequence is TGTGCCAGCAAGTCACCGGGACAGGGAAACACCATATATTTT. It is translated as CASKSPGQGNTIYF.

This clone has just one count. In nucleotides, the CDR3 is TGTGCCAGCAGTTCGGGACAGGGAGGGAAGACCCAGTACTTC. Its translation is CASSSGQGGKTQYF. The V call is TRBV6-6, the J call TRBJ2-5; 9 bases fit TRBD1. The junction had 6 bases not matched to a gene; V was cut back by 4 bases and J by 6 bases. The CDR3 extends over 14 amino acids. The germline CDR1 and CDR2 sequences are MNHNY and SVGAGI (reference sequence).

In DNA form, the CDR3 reads TGTGCCAACCAAGGCGGGGGAGTCCCGGGTAGTGAGCAGTTCTTC. This encodes CANQGGGVPGSEQFF. The rearrangement uses TRBV2 and TRBJ2-1, with 7 bases matching TRBD2. J was trimmed by 9 bases and V by 10 bases; bases with no gene match: 18. Germline V gene lookup returns CDR1 SNHLY and CDR2 FYNNEI. This CDR3 comprises 15 residues.

The chain employs TRBV2 and TRBJ2-5; 7 nucleotides align to TRBD2. Germline V gene data show CDR1 as SNHLY and CDR2 as FYNNEI. The trim removed 7 bases at V and 1 base at J, leaving 9 bases unmatched. The CDR3 totals 15 residues. CDR3 DNA sequence: TGTGCCAGCACCTGGGGGGACTACCTCCAAGAGACCCAGTACTTC. It translates to CASTWGDYLQETQYF.

The chain carries TRBV9 and TRBJ1-5; D unresolved. Germline V gene sequence: CDR1 SGDLS, CDR2 YYNGEE. The CDR3 has 12 residues. V was shortened by 2 bases and J by 4 bases, with 4 bases between the two germline ends. CDR3 sequence reads: CASSVGNQPQHF. For the CDR3, the DNA is TGTGCCAGCAGCGTCGGTAATCAGCCCCAGCATTTT.

The chain is built from TRBV4-1 and TRBJ1-3; D may be TRBD1 (6 bases). In germline, CDR1 is MGHRA, CDR2 YSYEKL. The CDR3 is made up of 17 amino acids. V was shortened by 0 bases and J by 0 bases, with 12 bases between the two germline ends. The CDR3, as DNA: TGCGCCAGCAGCCAAGAGCGGACAGAGAGCTCTGGAAACACCATATATTTT. It yields the protein CASSQERTESSGNTIYF.

The chain employs TRBV28 and TRBJ1-5, with D unclear. This CDR3 has 12 amino acids. V dropped 5 bases and J dropped 4 bases, with 6 bases sitting between them. Germline V gene lookup returns CDR1 MDHEN and CDR2 SYDVKM. The CDR3 DNA is TGTGCCAGCAGTAAACTTAATCAGCCCCAGCATTTT. Translated, it gives CASSKLNQPQHF.

The rearrangement joins TRBV6-1 to TRBJ2-5; possible D gene TRBD2, 5 bases. Trimming shortened V by 7 bases and J by 4 bases, and 16 bases separated the two germline ends. The germline V gene encodes CDR1 MNHNS and CDR2 SASEGT. The CDR3 runs to 14 residues. The CDR3 DNA reads TGTGCCAGCACTCCCCGATCGGGGAGAGAGACCCAGTACTTC. This translates into CASTPRSGRETQYF.

This sequence joins TRBV11-3 and TRBJ1-1, with D tentatively TRBD1 (5 bases). Germline V CDR1 and CDR2: SGHNT, YENEEA. CDR3 length: 14 residues. The V end was cut by 1 base, the J end by 1 base, with 7 bases between. The DNA for the CDR3 is TGTGCCAGCAGCTTAGGTACAGGGAACACTGAAGCTTTCTTT. Its protein is CASSLGTGNTEAFF.

The gene calls are TRBV5-1 and TRBJ1-1; unclear D gene. V lost 0 bases, J lost 1 base, and 10 bases lay in between. The CDR3 has 15 residues. The germline CDR1 and CDR2 sequences are SGHRS and YFSETQ. The CDR3 sequence: CASSLVAGANTEAFF. In DNA form, the CDR3 reads TGCGCCAGCAGCTTGGTGGCGGGCGCGAACACTGAAGCTTTCTTT.

The V and J genes are TRBV29-1 and TRBJ2-1, with a weak D call TRBD2 (7 bases). V lost 7 bases and J 1 base, leaving 11 bases between the germline ends. This CDR3 spans 13 amino acids. CDR1 SQVTM and CDR2 ANQGSEA come from the germline V gene. The CDR3, as DNA: TGCAGCGAGAGGGGGGGATCCTACAATGAGCAGTTCTTC. Its protein is CSERGGSYNEQFF.

The J gene is TRBJ2-1, the V gene TRBV9; 7 bases are a match to TRBD2. Germline CDR1 and CDR2: SGDLS and YYNGEE. The J segment lost 0 bases and the V segment lost 4 bases, leaving 4 bases of the junction unmatched. CDR3 length equals 15 residues. The CDR3 region has the DNA TGTGCCAGCAGCCTTGGGGGGGGCTCCTACAATGAGCAGTTCTTC. This encodes CASSLGGGSYNEQFF.

The genes are TRBV2 and TRBJ2-5; the D gene is possibly TRBD2 (5 bases). The CDR3 totals 14 residues. The germline V and J ends were trimmed by 6 bases and 5 bases, with 16 bases remaining between them. Germline V gene data show CDR1 as SNHLY and CDR2 as FYNNEI. The CDR3 region is CASSVAGVGETQYF. As DNA, the CDR3 is TGTGCCAGCAGCGTTGCGGGCGTAGGGGAGACCCAGTACTTC.

The V and J genes are TRBV5-1 and TRBJ2-1; 8 bases align to TRBD2. Germline V gene sequence: CDR1 SGHRS, CDR2 YFSETQ. There are 15 residues in the CDR3. V shed 0 bases and J 4 bases; nucleotides not matched to a gene: 3. The CDR3 DNA reads TGCGCCAGCAGCTTGGCTAGCGGGCCTTACAATGAGCAGTTCTTC. This translates into CASSLASGPYNEQFF.

V is TRBV4-3 and J is TRBJ1-1, with D perhaps matching TRBD1 (6 bases). This CDR3 contains 16 residues. Looked up from germline, CDR1 is LGHNA and CDR2 is YSLEER. Between the trimmed V and J ends, which lost 4 bases and 0 bases, there was a span of 15 bases. This chain's CDR3 is CASSRNRVGMNTEAFF. The CDR3 DNA sequence: TGCGCCAGCAGCCGAAACAGGGTTGGAATGAACACTGAAGCTTTCTTT.

This chain connects TRBV19 to TRBJ2-2; a possible D gene is TRBD2 (7 bases). V gave up 1 base and J gave up 1 base, with 10 bases separating them. This CDR3 spans 16 amino acids. From germline, CDR1 is LNHDA and CDR2 SQIVND (reference sequence). The CDR3 DNA sequence: TGTGCCAGTAGTATAGTAAGGGGGGGGAACACCGGGGAGCTGTTTTTT. This codes for CASSIVRGGNTGELFF.

The CDR3 loop reads CASSPRQDLGETQYF. The CDR3 DNA sequence: TGTGCCAGCAGCCCCCGCCAGGACTTGGGGGAGACCCAGTACTTC. This sequence joins TRBV7-9 and TRBJ2-5, with a possible D match to TRBD2 (5 bases). Germline CDR1 and CDR2: SEHNR and FQNEAQ (reference sequence). The CDR3 has 15 amino acids. Deletions cut 5 bases from V and 5 bases from J, with 18 bases between.

The CDR3 DNA reads TGTGCCAGAAGCTCAAGCCGCCTCGGACAGCTCAACTATGGCTACACCTTC. The encoded protein is CARSSSRLGQLNYGYTF. The chain combines TRBV5-3 with TRBJ1-2; D possibly corresponds to TRBD1 (6 bases). TRBV5-3 is an ORF for which the function is uncertain. Trimming removed 3 bases from V and 2 bases from J, with 20 bases in between. This CDR3 has 17 residues.

The chain combines TRBV18 with TRBJ1-2, with D maybe TRBD1 (6 bases). The germline gives CDR1 KGHSH, CDR2 LQKENI. The V gene lost 4 bases and the J gene lost 8 bases, with 23 bases spanning the gap. The CDR3 runs to 16 residues. For the CDR3, the DNA is TGTGCCAGCTCACTCGATCACTCTGACAGGAAGAGGGGCTACACCTTC. Translation gives CASSLDHSDRKRGYTF.

This clone was observed a single time. V is TRBV19 and J is TRBJ2-3; 8 nucleotides align to TRBD2. J gave up 2 bases and V 7 bases, and 11 bases lay outside the gene matches. CDR1 LNHDA and CDR2 SQIVND come from the germline V gene (reference sequence). The CDR3 is 16 amino acids. The CDR3 DNA sequence: TGTGCCAGTACCGACGGGGGAGCGGGAGACACAGATACGCAGTATTTT. Its translation: CASTDGGAGDTDTQYF.

This clone was counted a single time. In DNA form, the CDR3 reads TGTGCCAGCAGCCCAAGACACCTCCACGATCAGTATTTT. It yields the protein CASSPRHLHDQYF. The J gene is TRBJ2-3, the V gene TRBV5-4; no clear D. V lost 4 bases, J lost 12 bases, and 18 bases lay in between. This CDR3 has 13 residues. Germline CDR1 and CDR2: SGHNT and YYREEE (reference sequence). The full variable domain, with the rest looked up from reference TRBV5-4 and TRBJ2-3, is ETGVTQSPTHLIKTRGQQVTLRCSSQSGHNTVSWYQQALGQGPQFIFQYYREEENGRGNFPPRFSGLQFPNYSSELNVNALELDDSALYLCASSPRHLHDQYFGPGTRLTVL.

This clone has just one count. The V and J genes are TRBV6-1 and TRBJ1-2; the D is unclear. The V end was cut by 0 bases, the J end by 5 bases, with 13 bases between. The CDR3 runs 15 residues. CDR1 is MNHNS and CDR2 is SASEGT in the germline V gene. CDR3 sequence (DNA): TGTGCCAGCAGTGAAGCGCTTCAACAGTTATATGGCTACACCTTC. This codes for CASSEALQQLYGYTF.

The chain links TRBV5-1 to TRBJ2-2; a possible D gene is TRBD2 (6 bases). The ends were cut back, 4 bases at V and 9 bases at J, with 16 bases in the middle. Germline lookup yields CDR1 SGHRS and CDR2 YFSETQ. This CDR3 comprises 14 residues. In nucleotides, the CDR3 is TGCGCCAGCAGCGGCGACGGGGGAACCCGGGAGCTGTTTTTT. This codes for CASSGDGGTRELFF.

The CDR3, as DNA: TGCGCCAGCAGCTTGGGGCAGGGGCGGAATGGCTACACCTTC. Protein sequence: CASSLGQGRNGYTF. This chain uses TRBV5-1 with TRBJ1-2; maybe TRBD1 (6 bases). The V end lost 0 bases, the J end lost 6 bases, and 12 bases lay between the germline ends. The germline V gene has CDR1 SGHRS and CDR2 YFSETQ. CDR3 length equals 14 residues.

This chain uses TRBV5-1 with TRBJ2-1; 9 nucleotides match TRBD2. The length of the CDR3 is 14 residues. Germline loops: CDR1 SGHRS, CDR2 YFSETQ. Trimming cost V 6 bases and J 6 bases; bases outside gene matches: 7. CDR3 nucleotides: TGCGCCAGCACTCCCGGGACTAGCTCCAATGAGCAGTTCTTC. This translates into CASTPGTSSNEQFF. Full variable domain (missing parts from reference TRBV5-1 and TRBJ2-1): KAGVTQTPRYLIKTRGQQVTLSCSPISGHRSVSWYQQTPGQGLQFLFEYFSETQRNKGNFPGRFSGRQFSNSRSEMNVSTLELGDSALYLCASTPGTSSNEQFFGPGTRLTVL.

This clone was seen only once. The J gene is TRBJ1-1, the V gene TRBV27, with D hard to call. CDR3 size: 15 residues. Trimming stripped 4 bases from V and 6 bases from J, with 18 bases between. Germline loops: CDR1 MNHEY, CDR2 SMNVEV (reference sequence). CDR3 nucleotides: TGTGCCAGCAGTTACCGGACTGATCTGGGAGCTGAAGCTTTCTTT. Amino acid sequence: CASSYRTDLGAEAFF.